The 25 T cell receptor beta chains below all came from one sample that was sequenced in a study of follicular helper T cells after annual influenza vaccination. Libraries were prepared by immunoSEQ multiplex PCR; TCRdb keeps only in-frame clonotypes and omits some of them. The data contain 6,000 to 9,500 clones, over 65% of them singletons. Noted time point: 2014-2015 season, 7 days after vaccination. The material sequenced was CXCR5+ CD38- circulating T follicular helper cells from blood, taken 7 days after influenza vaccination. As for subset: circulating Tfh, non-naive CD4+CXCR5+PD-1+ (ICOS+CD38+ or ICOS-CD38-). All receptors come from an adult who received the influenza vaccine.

This CDR3 reads CASSTTWGYTF. The CDR3 coding sequence is TGTGCCAGCAGTACGACGTGGGGCTACACCTTC. This sequence joins TRBV7-2 and TRBJ1-2; D not certain. Trimming stripped 6 bases from V and 8 bases from J, with 10 bases between. The CDR3 spans 11 residues. CDR1 and CDR2 (germline): SGHTA, FQGNSA.

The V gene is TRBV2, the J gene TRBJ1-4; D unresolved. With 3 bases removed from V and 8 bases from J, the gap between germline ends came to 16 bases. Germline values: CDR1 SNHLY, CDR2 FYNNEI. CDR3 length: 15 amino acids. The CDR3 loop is CASSELDGEDEKLFF. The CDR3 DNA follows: TGTGCCAGCAGTGAGCTGGACGGGGAGGACGAAAAACTGTTTTTT.

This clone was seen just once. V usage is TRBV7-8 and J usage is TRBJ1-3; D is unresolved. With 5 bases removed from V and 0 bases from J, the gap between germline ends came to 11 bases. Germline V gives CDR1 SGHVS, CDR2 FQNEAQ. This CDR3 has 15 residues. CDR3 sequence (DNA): TGTGCCAGCAGCCTAACTCGGGGCTCTGGAAACACCATATATTTT. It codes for CASSLTRGSGNTIYF.

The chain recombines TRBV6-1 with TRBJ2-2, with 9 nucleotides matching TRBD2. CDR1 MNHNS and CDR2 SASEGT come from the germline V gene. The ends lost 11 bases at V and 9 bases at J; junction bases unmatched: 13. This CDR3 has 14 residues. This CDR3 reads CAGRGAGGDRELFF. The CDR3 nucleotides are TGTGCCGGGCGTGGAGCGGGGGGAGATAGGGAGCTGTTTTTT.

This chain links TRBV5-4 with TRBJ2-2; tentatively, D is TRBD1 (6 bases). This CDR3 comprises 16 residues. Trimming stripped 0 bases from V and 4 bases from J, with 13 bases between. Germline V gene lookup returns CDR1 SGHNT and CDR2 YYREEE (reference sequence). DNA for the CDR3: TGTGCCAGCAGCTTGGGCAAGGACAGCTCCACCGGGGAGCTGTTTTTT. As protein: CASSLGKDSSTGELFF.

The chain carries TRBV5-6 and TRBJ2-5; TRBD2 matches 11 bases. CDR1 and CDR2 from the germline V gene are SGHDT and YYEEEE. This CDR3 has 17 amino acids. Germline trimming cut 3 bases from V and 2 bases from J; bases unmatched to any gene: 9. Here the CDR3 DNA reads TGTGCCAGCAGCTCACCGACAGGGACTAGCGGACAAGAGACCCAGTACTTC. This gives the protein CASSSPTGTSGQETQYF.

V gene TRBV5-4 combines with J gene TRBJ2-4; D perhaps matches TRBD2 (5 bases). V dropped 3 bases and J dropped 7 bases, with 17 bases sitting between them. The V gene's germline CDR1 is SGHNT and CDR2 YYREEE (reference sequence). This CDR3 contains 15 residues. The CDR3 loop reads CASSYITEGANIQYF. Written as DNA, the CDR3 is TGTGCCAGCAGCTACATAACAGAGGGCGCGAACATTCAGTACTTC.

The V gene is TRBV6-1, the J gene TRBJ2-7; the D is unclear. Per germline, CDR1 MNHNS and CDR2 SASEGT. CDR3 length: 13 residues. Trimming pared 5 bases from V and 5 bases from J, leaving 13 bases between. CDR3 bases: TGTGCCAGCAGTTTACGCGCGGCCAACGAGCAGTACTTC. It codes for CASSLRAANEQYF.

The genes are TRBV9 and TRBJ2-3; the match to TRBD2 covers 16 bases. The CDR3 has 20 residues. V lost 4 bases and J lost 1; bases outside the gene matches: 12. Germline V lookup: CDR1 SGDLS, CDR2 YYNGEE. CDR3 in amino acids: CASSPRTGTSGGVGTDTQYF. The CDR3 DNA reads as TGTGCCAGCAGCCCTCGCACCGGGACTAGCGGGGGGGTAGGCACAGATACGCAGTATTTT.

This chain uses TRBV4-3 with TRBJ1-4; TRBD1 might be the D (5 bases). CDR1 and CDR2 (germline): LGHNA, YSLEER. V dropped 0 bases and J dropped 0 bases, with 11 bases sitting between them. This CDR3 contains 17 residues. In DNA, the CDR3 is TGCGCCAGCAGCCAAGATTGGGACTCTGCAACTAATGAAAAACTGTTTTTT. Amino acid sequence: CASSQDWDSATNEKLFF.

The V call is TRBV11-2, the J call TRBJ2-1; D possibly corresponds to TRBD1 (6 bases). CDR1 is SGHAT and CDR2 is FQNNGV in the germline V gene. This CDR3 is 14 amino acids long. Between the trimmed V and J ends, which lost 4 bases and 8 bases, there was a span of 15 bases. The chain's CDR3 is CASSSFRGADEQFF. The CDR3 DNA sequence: TGTGCCAGCAGCTCTTTCAGGGGAGCCGATGAGCAGTTCTTC.

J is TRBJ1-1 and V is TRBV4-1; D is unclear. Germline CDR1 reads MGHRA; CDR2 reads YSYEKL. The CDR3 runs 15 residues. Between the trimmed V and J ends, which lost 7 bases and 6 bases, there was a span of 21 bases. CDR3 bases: TGCGCCAGCACCCGGTTTTTGCGAGGATCGGCTGAAGCTTTCTTT. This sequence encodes CASTRFLRGSAEAFF.

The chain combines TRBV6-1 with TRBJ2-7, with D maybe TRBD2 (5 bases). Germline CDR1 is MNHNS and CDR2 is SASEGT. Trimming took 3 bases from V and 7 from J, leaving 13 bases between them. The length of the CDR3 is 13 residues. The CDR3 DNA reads TGTGCCAGCAGTGAGTTTCGCAGAGGGGAGCAGTACTTC. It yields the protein CASSEFRRGEQYF.

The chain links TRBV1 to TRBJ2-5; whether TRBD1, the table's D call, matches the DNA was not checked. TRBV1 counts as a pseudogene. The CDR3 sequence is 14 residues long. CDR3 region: CTSRLGTGRETQYF. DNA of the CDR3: TGCACCAGCAGATTGGGGACAGGAAGAGAGACCCAGTACTTC.

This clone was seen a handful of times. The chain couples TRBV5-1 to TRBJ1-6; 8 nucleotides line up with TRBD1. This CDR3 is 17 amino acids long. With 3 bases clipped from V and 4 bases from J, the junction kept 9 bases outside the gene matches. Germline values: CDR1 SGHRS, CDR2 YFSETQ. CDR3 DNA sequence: TGCGCCAGCAGCTCTCCTGTGGGACAGGCGTATAATTCACCCCTCCACTTT. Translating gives CASSSPVGQAYNSPLHF.

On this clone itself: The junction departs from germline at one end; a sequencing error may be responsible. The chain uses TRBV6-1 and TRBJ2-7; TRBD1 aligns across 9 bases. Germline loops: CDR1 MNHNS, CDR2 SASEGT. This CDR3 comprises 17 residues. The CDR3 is CASTEGYSWDREDEQYF. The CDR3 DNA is TGTGCCAGCACTGAAGGGTATTCTTGGGACAGGGAGGACGAGCAGTACTTC.

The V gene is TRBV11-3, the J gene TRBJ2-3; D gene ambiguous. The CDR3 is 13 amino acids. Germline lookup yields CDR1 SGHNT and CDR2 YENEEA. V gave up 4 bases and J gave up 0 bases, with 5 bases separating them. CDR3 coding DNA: TGTGCCAGCAGCTCCCTAAGCACAGATACGCAGTATTTT. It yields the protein CASSSLSTDTQYF.

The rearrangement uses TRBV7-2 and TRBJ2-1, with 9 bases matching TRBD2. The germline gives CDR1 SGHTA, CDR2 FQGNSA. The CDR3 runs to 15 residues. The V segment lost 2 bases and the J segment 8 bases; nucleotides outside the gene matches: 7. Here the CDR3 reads CASSLSGGGAHEQFF. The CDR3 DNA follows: TGTGCCAGCAGCTTATCGGGCGGGGGGGCCCATGAGCAGTTCTTC.

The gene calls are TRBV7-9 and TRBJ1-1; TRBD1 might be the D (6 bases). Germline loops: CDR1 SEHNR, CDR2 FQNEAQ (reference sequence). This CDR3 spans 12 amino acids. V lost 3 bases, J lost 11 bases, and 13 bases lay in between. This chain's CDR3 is CASSFQGINAFF. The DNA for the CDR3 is TGTGCCAGCAGCTTTCAGGGGATAAACGCTTTCTTT.

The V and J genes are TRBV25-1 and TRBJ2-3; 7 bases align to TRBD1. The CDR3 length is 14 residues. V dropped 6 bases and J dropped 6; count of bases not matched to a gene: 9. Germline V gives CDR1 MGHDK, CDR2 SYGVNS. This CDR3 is CASSLTGYLDTQYF. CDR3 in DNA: TGTGCCAGCAGCCTGACAGGGTATTTGGATACGCAGTATTTT.

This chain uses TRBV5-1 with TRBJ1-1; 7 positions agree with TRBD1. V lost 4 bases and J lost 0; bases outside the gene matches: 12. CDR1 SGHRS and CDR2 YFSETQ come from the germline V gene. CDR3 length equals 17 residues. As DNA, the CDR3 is TGCGCCAGCAGCCCTAGTTCCAGGGGGAATTTGAACACTGAAGCTTTCTTT. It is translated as CASSPSSRGNLNTEAFF.

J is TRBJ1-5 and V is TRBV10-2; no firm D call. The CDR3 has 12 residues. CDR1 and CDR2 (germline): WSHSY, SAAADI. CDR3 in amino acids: CATGSGNQPQHF. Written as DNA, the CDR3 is TGCGCAACGGGGAGCGGCAATCAGCCCCAGCATTTT.

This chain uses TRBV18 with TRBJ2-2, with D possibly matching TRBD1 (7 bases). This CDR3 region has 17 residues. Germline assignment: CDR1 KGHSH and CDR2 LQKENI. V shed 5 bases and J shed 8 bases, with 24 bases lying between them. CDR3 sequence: CASSSSTGRLGVGELFF. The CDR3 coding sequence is TGTGCCAGCTCATCATCGACAGGGAGGCTCGGTGTTGGGGAGCTGTTTTTT. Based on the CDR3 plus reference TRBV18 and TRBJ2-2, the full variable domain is NAGVMQNPRHLVRRRGQEARLRCSPMKGHSHVYWYRQLPEEGLKFMVYLQKENIIDESGMPKERFSAEFPKEGPSILRIQQVVRGDSAAYFCASSSSTGRLGVGELFFGEGSRLTVL.

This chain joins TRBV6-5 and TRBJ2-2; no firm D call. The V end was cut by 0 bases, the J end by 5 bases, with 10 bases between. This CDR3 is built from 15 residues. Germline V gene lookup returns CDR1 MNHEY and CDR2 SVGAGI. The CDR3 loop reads CASSYSLVGTGELFF. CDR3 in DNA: TGTGCCAGCAGTTACTCCCTAGTCGGTACCGGGGAGCTGTTTTTT.

This chain's CDR3 is CASSLDGGGAVIRNEQFF. The CDR3 DNA sequence: TGCGCCAGCAGCTTGGATGGCGGGGGGGCAGTAATACGCAATGAGCAGTTCTTC. V gene TRBV5-1 combines with J gene TRBJ2-1; the match to TRBD2 covers 9 bases. CDR1 is SGHRS, CDR2 YFSETQ, per germline. V was clipped by 0 bases and J by 6 bases; unmatched bases: 13. This CDR3 comprises 18 residues.